This TCR beta chain was observed in a study of blood T cell repertoires in COVID-19. The wider study: Samples representing acute and convalescent COVID-19 were sourced from the United States, Italy and Spain. From T cells, B-cell-depleted T cells, or PBMCs came the material, which was cDNA or gDNA.

Trimming took 3 bases from V and 17 from J; bases not matched to a gene: 11. The CDR3 loop spans 13 amino acids. Germline-derived CDR1 and CDR2 are SEHNR and FQNEAQ (reference sequence). Original processing methods: The authors estimated nucleated cell counts from reference gene primer amplification. Assay: immunoSEQ multiplex PCR; the TCRdb copy retains only in-frame clones and omits some. The V and J calls and the clone size are those of that table, but D and trimming were determined from the DNA. The sample lists fewer than 95,000 clones, around 72% occurring once. The receptor comes from an elderly woman with acute or convalescent COVID-19. The specimen was peripheral blood. This rearrangement joins TRBV7-9 to TRBJ1-4; 8 bases match TRBD1. CDR3 in amino acids: CASSFSNRDRFFF. The DNA of the CDR3 is TGTGCCAGCAGCTTTTCTAACCGGGACAGGTTTTTTTTT.